The present T cell receptor (beta chain) was sequenced within a study of cytomegalovirus exposure and HLA in healthy donors. The PCR made use of 60 Vbeta and 13 Jbeta primers. Sequencing was performed with immunoSEQ multiplex PCR; in TCRdb, only in-frame clones are kept and a portion is missing. The top ten clones hold roughly 1.6% of a sample with fewer than 250,000 clones, roughly 83% of them seen once. Whole-study findings and limits: In vitro work confirmed that three CMV-associated chains recognize CMV antigens. Analyses of presence and absence presupposed an approximately uniform sequencing depth across donors. Sequencing likely caused a cluster of highly shared sequence variants.

Only one count was recorded for this clone. The antigen is not known. The CDR3 runs 16 residues. The V segment lost 6 bases and the J segment 8 bases; nucleotides outside the gene matches: 17. The germline V gene has CDR1 LNHNV and CDR2 YYDKDF (reference sequence). V gene TRBV15 combines with J gene TRBJ1-2; 8 bases line up with TRBD1. This TCR was sampled from a woman in her forties or fifties in good health and CMV-seronegative. Source material: PBMCs. The CDR3 spells CATSGYPTGGTKGYTF. CDR3 sequence (DNA): TGTGCCACCAGTGGTTACCCCACAGGGGGGACTAAAGGCTACACCTTC. Full variable domain (outside the CDR3, taken from reference TRBV15 and TRBJ1-2): DAMVIQNPRYQVTQFGKPVTLSCSQTLNHNVMYWYQQKSSQAPKLLFHYYDKDFNNEADTPDNFQSRRPNTSFCFLDIRSPGLGDTAMYLCATSGYPTGGTKGYTFGSGTRLTVV.